The subject of this entry is one TCR beta chain. Its antigen is not yet known. A commercial ELISA kit detecting HCMV-specific IgG in serum was used to determine HCMV serostatus. Peripheral blood mononuclear cells were isolated from blood by Ficoll density gradient centrifugation. From the cysteine up to the phenylalanine, the CDR3 has a length of 14 residues. No DNA is given. The sample originates from a study of T cells expressing NK-cell markers (dated by TCRdb to about 2020). Background for the entire study: Three sorted T-cell subsets (CD3+CD56+NKG2C+, CD3+CD56+NKG2C- and CD3+CD56-NKG2C+) from 7 to 9 donors had their TCR beta-chain repertoires profiled. Among the eight sequenced donors, only one was HCMV-seronegative, while the other seven were HCMV-seropositive. Randomly selected healthy volunteers, three men and five women, were used as the eight sequenced donors. Libraries were sequenced as 2 x 150 bp reads on Illumina HiSeq 2000/2500, MiSeq or NextSeq.

Sequencing instrument: Illumina HiSeq 2000. The TCR beta cDNA libraries were made using 5'RACE template switching, a step that added both a universal primer site and unique molecular identifiers. Synthesis of cDNA was primed from the TCR beta constant segment and was followed by two consecutive PCR amplification steps. The published analysis was carried out like this. MIGEC was used to demultiplex reads and group the reads by UMI, and MiTCR was used to assemble and quantify clonotypes. To exclude erroneous sequences, only TCR cDNA sequences supported by at least two reads were retained. The tcR package was used for downstream repertoire analysis, with clonotypes matched between fractions based on CDR3 nucleotide sequence plus V segment. VDJmatch was used to annotate antigen specificity against VDJdb, with one amino acid substitution in CDR3 permitted. TCRdb reprocessed the reads, so every CDR3 protein sequence counts as one entry and DNA is not shown. TCRdb's processing, not the authors' own work, is the source of the V and J calls. The sample table records roughly 380,000 distinct CDR3 sequences. The top ten constitute 4% to 6.5% of the sample.

General findings and caveats noted by the study authors: Those dominant clonotypes were again the most abundant among CD3+CD56-NKG2C+ cells in a handful of donors, at roughly 28.3-65%. In roughly six donors, the dominant CD3+CD56+NKG2C+ clonotypes were among the top 10 CD8+ clonotypes and accounted for roughly 1.0-8% of CD8+ T cells. Whether the expanded NKG2C-expressing T cell clones were specific for HCMV antigens was left unclear.

The chain is encoded by TRBV12-3 or TRBV12-4 joined to TRBJ1-6; TCRdb's D call, TRBD1, is unchecked because there is no DNA. Sequencing was carried out using blood T cells: a sorted CD56 or NKG2C T cell subset, CD4+ or CD8+ T cells, or bulk PBMC T cells (not recorded which). The receptor's source is a man between 18 and 69 years old in good health. CDR3 region: CASRQPGWNSPLHF.